Shown below are 28 T cell receptor beta chains from a single sample sequenced in a study of CD8+ T cells in alopecia areata. Extraction of RNA preceded its reverse transcription into cDNA, which served as the sequencing template. The data were produced by immunoSEQ multiplex PCR, yet TCRdb's version contains in-frame clones alone and is incomplete. The data show 150,000 to 160,000 clones, around half seen once. The material was CD8+ T cells sorted from blood, obtained at week 0. The receptors derive from a human donor with alopecia areata.

This clone has more than one count but fewer than ten. The rearrangement links TRBV19 to TRBJ2-7; 7 bases align to TRBD1. V lost 8 bases, J lost 3 bases, and 10 bases stayed unmatched. Germline CDR1 LNHDA, CDR2 SQIVND (reference sequence). This CDR3 spans 14 amino acids. CDR3 DNA: TGTGCCAGTTCACTCACAGGGGTTGGCTACGAGCAGTACTTC. It codes for CASSLTGVGYEQYF.

As for this clone: Other DNA sequences within the sample encode an identical CDR3. The chain combines TRBV5-1 with TRBJ1-1; D may be TRBD1 (6 bases). The CDR3 has 15 amino acids. V was pared by 0 bases and J by 1 base, with 10 bases between. Looked up from germline, CDR1 is SGHRS and CDR2 is YFSETQ. CDR3 coding DNA: TGCGCCAGCAGCTTGGTTCCAGGGGAGAACACTGAAGCTTTCTTT. Translated: CASSLVPGENTEAFF.

This chain links TRBV7-2 with TRBJ1-2; D is unclear. The V gene lost 3 bases and the J gene lost 2 bases, with 7 bases spanning the gap. The V gene's germline CDR1 is SGHTA and CDR2 FQGNSA. The CDR3 runs 13 residues. CDR3 DNA: TGTGCCAGCAGCTTTGGGGTAAACTATGGCTACACCTTC. Protein product: CASSFGVNYGYTF.

This clone was recorded only once. The gene calls are TRBV5-1 and TRBJ2-1; 13 bases line up with TRBD2. The J segment lost 1 base and the V segment lost 4 bases, leaving 8 bases of the junction unmatched. Germline V gene sequence: CDR1 SGHRS, CDR2 YFSETQ. There are 18 residues in the CDR3. CDR3 region: CASSPGLAGTSSYNEQFF. CDR3 sequence (DNA): TGCGCCAGCAGCCCGGGACTAGCGGGGACGTCTTCCTACAATGAGCAGTTCTTC.

This clone was seen a few times. The rearrangement uses TRBV13 and TRBJ1-1; TRBD1 might be the D (6 bases). Germline lookup yields CDR1 PRHDT and CDR2 FYEKMQ (reference sequence). The CDR3 loop spans 14 amino acids. V was clipped by 1 base and J by 1 base, with 7 bases between them. The DNA of the CDR3 is TGTGCCAGCAGCTTAGCGGGGGCGAACACTGAAGCTTTCTTT. This sequence encodes CASSLAGANTEAFF.

The chain employs TRBV11-1 and TRBJ2-3; TRBD2 aligns across 8 bases. This CDR3 is 15 amino acids long. The ends lost 1 base at V and 6 bases at J; junction bases unmatched: 6. The germline V gene encodes CDR1 SGHAT and CDR2 FQDESV (reference sequence). Written as DNA, the CDR3 is TGTGCCAGCAGCTTAGGCGGGAGGCTTGAGGATACGCAGTATTTT. It encodes CASSLGGRLEDTQYF.

This clone was counted between two and nine times. The chain is built from TRBV30 and TRBJ2-3; a possible D gene is TRBD2 (5 bases). Trimming removed 0 bases at V and 2 bases at J, with 18 bases between. CDR1 is GTSNPN and CDR2 is SVGIG in the germline V gene (reference sequence). The CDR3 is made up of 17 amino acids. The DNA for the CDR3 is TGTGCCTGGAGTGTCGGGGTCCTAGGAAAGCACACAGATACGCAGTATTTT. Translated, it gives CAWSVGVLGKHTDTQYF.

This clone was seen only once. This chain joins TRBV5-1 and TRBJ1-2; D might be TRBD1 (6 bases). CDR1 SGHRS and CDR2 YFSETQ come from the germline V gene. This CDR3 is 13 amino acids long. V lost 5 bases to trimming and J lost 8 bases, with 16 bases between them. CDR3 DNA: TGCGCCAGCAGGAACCCGGGGGCAGAAGGCTACACCTTC. As protein: CASRNPGAEGYTF.

The rearrangement joins TRBV29-1 to TRBJ1-1; the D gene is possibly TRBD1 (5 bases). The CDR3 sequence is 11 residues long. The germline gives CDR1 SQVTM, CDR2 ANQGSEA. Trimming took 4 bases from V and 4 from J, leaving 7 bases between them. CDR3 nucleotides: TGCAGCGTTGCGCAGGGCACTGAAGCTTTCTTT. It specifies CSVAQGTEAFF.

This clone showed up just a few times. Other DNA sequences in the sample encode the same CDR3. This chain connects TRBV30 to TRBJ2-7; D gene ambiguous. CDR1 GTSNPN and CDR2 SVGIG come from the germline V gene (reference sequence). The ends were cut back, 5 bases at V and 6 bases at J, with 14 bases in the middle. The CDR3 sequence is 12 residues long. The CDR3 region is CAWASGLTEQYF. DNA for the CDR3: TGTGCCTGGGCATCAGGTTTAACCGAGCAGTACTTC.

The rearrangement joins TRBV5-6 to TRBJ1-2, with a tentative D call TRBD1 (5 bases). CDR1 SGHDT and CDR2 YYEEEE come from the germline V gene. The V gene lost 0 bases and the J gene lost 5 bases, with 11 bases spanning the gap. The CDR3 sequence is 14 residues long. The CDR3 spells CASSLEEGWYGYTF. The CDR3 nucleotides are TGTGCCAGCAGCTTGGAAGAGGGGTGGTATGGCTACACCTTC.

The chain links TRBV25-1 to TRBJ1-1; D not certain. Trimming pared 8 bases from V and 4 bases from J, leaving 8 bases between. The CDR3 sequence is 11 residues long. Germline-derived CDR1 and CDR2 are MGHDK and SYGVNS. CDR3 coding DNA: TGTGCCAGCCGCTGGGGCACTGAAGCTTTCTTT. This encodes CASRWGTEAFF.

This clone was counted a few times. The gene calls are TRBV19 and TRBJ2-1, with D possibly TRBD2 on 6 matching bases. V lost 10 bases and J 7 bases, leaving 26 bases between the germline ends. The germline CDR1 and CDR2 sequences are LNHDA and SQIVND (reference sequence). CDR3 length: 16 residues. CDR3 region: CATIDKPRNRENEQFF. As DNA, the CDR3 is TGTGCCACCATAGACAAACCAAGAAACCGGGAGAATGAGCAGTTCTTC.

This clone has a handful of counts. This chain connects TRBV6-5 to TRBJ1-2; 7 bases are shared with TRBD1. Trimming took 5 bases from V and 8 from J; bases not matched to a gene: 8. Germline V lookup: CDR1 MNHEY, CDR2 SVGAGI. CDR3 length: 13 residues. The CDR3 sequence: CASSPSRGFGYTF. Here the CDR3 DNA reads TGTGCCAGCAGTCCCTCCAGGGGGTTCGGCTACACCTTC.

This clone was counted a few times. This sequence joins TRBV6-1 and TRBJ1-1; unclear D gene. CDR1 and CDR2 (germline): MNHNS, SASEGT. V gave up 0 bases and J gave up 11 bases, with 4 bases separating them. The CDR3 is 10 amino acids. CDR3 bases: TGTGCCAGCAGTGAAGCTTGGGCTTTCTTT. Protein sequence: CASSEAWAFF.

This clone showed up just once. The genes are TRBV11-2 and TRBJ1-2; a possible D gene is TRBD1 (6 bases). V dropped 0 bases and J dropped 2 bases, with 13 bases sitting between them. The CDR3 has 16 residues. The V gene's germline CDR1 is SGHAT and CDR2 FQNNGV. The CDR3 is CASSLEGGHPNYGYTF. CDR3 DNA sequence: TGTGCCAGCAGCTTAGAAGGGGGACACCCCAACTATGGCTACACCTTC.

V usage is TRBV9 and J usage is TRBJ1-5; possible D gene TRBD1, 5 bases. V dropped 0 bases and J dropped 6 bases, with 10 bases sitting between them. Germline V gives CDR1 SGDLS, CDR2 YYNGEE. CDR3 length: 14 amino acids. The CDR3 region has the DNA TGTGCCAGCAGCGTAGGGGGCTCGGGTCAGCCCCAGCATTTT. Protein: CASSVGGSGQPQHF.

The CDR3 coding sequence is TGTGCCAGCAGCTTAGCACTGACGGGGTCGAATTCACCCCTCCACTTT. It specifies CASSLALTGSNSPLHF. The gene calls are TRBV11-2 and TRBJ1-6; no clear D gene. Deletions cut 1 base from V and 7 bases from J, with 14 bases between. Per the germline V gene, CDR1 is SGHAT and CDR2 is FQNNGV. The CDR3 length is 16 residues.

This clone was counted once. The CDR3 spells CASSLASRMNTEAFF. The CDR3 nucleotides are TGTGCCAGCAGCTTAGCGAGTCGGATGAACACTGAAGCTTTCTTT. The chain links TRBV11-2 to TRBJ1-1; D is unresolved. V lost 1 base to trimming and J lost 0 bases, with 9 bases between them. The CDR3 is made up of 15 amino acids. Germline V gene sequence: CDR1 SGHAT, CDR2 FQNNGV.

The V call is TRBV7-6, the J call TRBJ2-3, with TRBD2 identical over 8 bases. The CDR3 totals 15 residues. The trim removed 5 bases at V and 6 bases at J, leaving 10 bases unmatched. CDR1 and CDR2 from the germline V gene are SGHVS and FNYEAQ. Here the CDR3 DNA reads TGTGCCAGCAGCAAGACGGGGGGGCGGTCGGATACGCAGTATTTT. It specifies CASSKTGGRSDTQYF.

There are a few counts of this clone. The CDR3, as DNA: TGCAGCGTTGATCGGGGGGATGGCTACACCTTC. As protein: CSVDRGDGYTF. The chain joins TRBV29-1 to TRBJ1-2; D perhaps matches TRBD1 (5 bases). Trimming removed 3 bases at V and 6 bases at J, with 8 bases between. CDR1 SQVTM and CDR2 ANQGSEA come from the germline V gene. The CDR3 spans 11 residues.

V gene TRBV13 combines with J gene TRBJ1-6; D gene ambiguous. The V and J ends lost 0 bases and 12 bases respectively, with 6 bases between them. This CDR3 region has 12 residues. The germline gives CDR1 PRHDT, CDR2 FYEKMQ (reference sequence). CDR3 coding DNA: TGTGCCAGCAGCTTAGGATCGGGACCCCTCCACTTT. It specifies CASSLGSGPLHF.

The CDR3 here is CSVEQDDYTQYF. CDR3 sequence (DNA): TGCAGCGTTGAACAGGATGATTATACGCAGTATTTT. This chain uses TRBV29-1 with TRBJ2-3; D uncertain. Trimming removed 2 bases at V and 7 bases at J, with 10 bases between. This CDR3 contains 12 residues. Looked up from germline, CDR1 is SQVTM and CDR2 is ANQGSEA.

The chain is built from TRBV28 and TRBJ2-4, with 10 bases that match TRBD1. Germline V gene sequence: CDR1 MDHEN, CDR2 SYDVKM. The CDR3 sequence is 16 residues long. V lost 3 bases, J lost 5 bases, and 7 bases stayed unmatched. The CDR3 here is CASSLGQGRLQNIQYF. The CDR3 DNA is TGTGCCAGCAGTTTGGGACAGGGGCGCTTGCAAAACATTCAGTACTTC.

A few counts support this clone. This chain joins TRBV7-9 and TRBJ1-5; D is unresolved. The CDR3 consists of 13 residues. CDR1 SEHNR and CDR2 FQNEAQ come from the germline V gene (reference sequence). V lost 1 base and J 4 bases, leaving 5 bases between the germline ends. The CDR3 reads CASSLGRNQPQHF. CDR3 bases: TGTGCCAGCAGCTTAGGAAGGAATCAGCCCCAGCATTTT.

This chain joins TRBV7-9 and TRBJ1-2; D uncertain. Trimming left V 4 bases short and J 0 bases short, with 15 bases between. This CDR3 contains 16 residues. Germline loops: CDR1 SEHNR, CDR2 FQNEAQ (reference sequence). As DNA, the CDR3 is TGTGCCAGCAGCTACTCGTCGGCAGAGACTAACTATGGCTACACCTTC. Translating it yields CASSYSSAETNYGYTF.

This clone was picked up a small number of times. V usage is TRBV30 and J usage is TRBJ1-1; D gene ambiguous. The CDR3 loop spans 13 amino acids. In germline, CDR1 is GTSNPN, CDR2 SVGIG (reference sequence). The germline V and J ends were trimmed by 4 bases and 1 base, with 10 bases remaining between them. The CDR3: CAWTPSQNTEAFF. In DNA form, the CDR3 reads TGTGCCTGGACCCCCAGTCAGAACACTGAAGCTTTCTTT.

This rearrangement joins TRBV15 to TRBJ2-7, with unresolved D. The CDR3 covers 13 residues. CDR1 and CDR2 from the germline V gene are LNHNV and YYDKDF (reference sequence). The V gene lost 0 bases and the J gene lost 2 bases, with 5 bases spanning the gap. The CDR3 is CATSRDNPYEQYF. In DNA, the CDR3 is TGTGCCACCAGCAGAGATAATCCCTACGAGCAGTACTTC.